Listed below are T cell receptor beta chains from one sample, sequenced in a study of identical twins. TCRdb re-analysed the 5' RACE reads in MiXCR, keeping a single row per CDR3 protein. The profile shows 200,000 to 250,000 distinct CDR3 sequences, around an eighth of them singletons. Sequenced input: memory (CD45RO+) T cells sorted from blood. These receptors all come from a woman aged 18 to 35 in good health. CDR3s include the opening cysteine and the closing phenylalanine or tryptophan. A D gene is named only where the DNA matches it firmly. Some rows have no size entry. The others give once, few or many, or a class for an expanded clone.

V,size,J,D,CDR3,DNA
TRBV3-1,few,TRBJ1-2,TRBD1,CASSQWTGWIPSGYTF,TGTGCCAGCAGCCAATGGACAGGGTGGATCCCTAGTGGCTACACCTTC
TRBV7-2,many,TRBJ1-6,TRBD1,CASSLAPSLRGGSYNSPLHF,TGTGCCAGCAGCTTAGCACCCTCCCTCAGGGGGGGCTCCTATAATTCACCCCTCCACTTT
TRBV18,-,TRBJ2-2,-,CASSPPGISPQGNTGELFF,TGTGCCAGCTCACCACCCGGGATTTCTCCTCAAGGGAACACCGGGGAGCTGTTTTTT
TRBV5-6,-,TRBJ1-5,-,CASSSAWGLNQPQHF,TGTGCCAGCAGCTCCGCGTGGGGATTGAATCAGCCCCAGCATTTT
TRBV7-9,-,TRBJ2-5,TRBD2,CASSPLSGGETQYF,TGTGCCAGCAGCCCCCTTAGCGGGGGGGAGACCCAGTACTTC
TRBV29-1,-,TRBJ1-1,-,CSVSSQTPEAFF,TGCAGCGTTAGTTCTCAGACTCCTGAAGCTTTCTTT
TRBV7-3,-,TRBJ2-5,-,CASSLKARDASQTQYF,TGTGCCAGCAGCTTAAAAGCCCGGGACGCCTCACAGACCCAGTACTTC
TRBV18,many,TRBJ1-2,-,CASSPLASYGYTF,TGTGCCAGCTCACCACTGGCGTCCTATGGCTACACCTTC
TRBV7-3,-,TRBJ2-1,-,CASSFGIAYNEQFF,TGTGCCAGCAGCTTCGGCATCGCCTACAATGAGCAGTTCTTC
TRBV30,few,TRBJ2-1,TRBD2,CAWSVHSSGRTFF,TGTGCCTGGAGTGTACACTCGAGCGGGAGGACCTTCTTC
TRBV20-1,-,TRBJ2-1,-,CSARGVSGHYNEQFF,TGCAGTGCTAGGGGCGTGAGCGGGCACTACAATGAGCAGTTCTTC
TRBV7-8,many,TRBJ1-2,-,CASSLVYSDYGYTF,TGTGCCAGCAGCTTAGTATACAGCGACTATGGCTACACCTTC
TRBV5-1,-,TRBJ2-5,TRBD1,CASSRIITGTGGMETQYF,TGCGCCAGCAGCCGCATTATTACCGGGACAGGGGGTATGGAGACCCAGTACTTC
TRBV5-6,-,TRBJ1-5,-,CASSLGGRDNQPQHF,TGTGCCAGCAGCCTGGGGGGCAGGGACAATCAGCCCCAGCATTTT
TRBV5-1,many,TRBJ1-5,-,CASDSPDDSNQPQHF,TGCGCCAGCGACAGCCCTGATGATAGCAATCAGCCCCAGCATTTT
TRBV5-1,many,TRBJ2-7,TRBD2,CASSWGAGSSYEQYF,TGCGCCAGCAGCTGGGGAGCGGGAAGCTCCTACGAGCAGTACTTC
TRBV5-1,few,TRBJ1-4,-,CASSLSSGEGEKLFF,TGCGCCAGCAGCTTATCATCAGGGGAGGGAGAAAAACTGTTTTTT
TRBV5-6,-,TRBJ1-1,-,CASSLWDTTEAFF,TGTGCCAGCAGCTTATGGGATACGACTGAAGCTTTCTTT
TRBV7-9,few,TRBJ2-7,-,CASGPDTQKYEQYF,TGTGCCAGCGGGCCGGACACGCAGAAATACGAGCAGTACTTC
TRBV25-1,-,TRBJ2-2,-,CASSRELNTGELFF,TGTGCCAGCAGTAGGGAACTGAACACCGGGGAGCTGTTTTTT